The rows below give T cell receptor beta chains drawn from one sample of a study of siplizumab effects on memory and regulatory T cells. Libraries were prepared by immunoSEQ multiplex PCR; TCRdb keeps only in-frame clonotypes and omits some of them. The data show 11,000 to 15,000 clones, about 49% seen once. The antigens these receptors bind are not known. Sample: CFSE-low (dividing) CD4+ T cells sorted from an allogeneic mixed lymphocyte reaction. The receptors were sampled from a human donor in good health; the cells came from an allogeneic mixed lymphocyte reaction. The CDR3 runs from the conserved cysteine through the conserved F or W. A D gene is named only where the DNA matches it firmly. Only some rows state a clone size, as once, few, many or a class for expanded clones.

>TRBJ2-7|few|-|TRBV5-5
CASSRSQAPSYEQYF
TGTGCCAGCAGCCGATCGCAGGCACCTTCCTACGAGCAGTACTTC
>TRBJ2-3|-|-|TRBV30
CAWSHQQLRGGDTQYF
TGTGCCTGGAGTCACCAGCAACTCCGAGGGGGAGATACGCAGTATTTT
>TRBJ1-5|-|-|TRBV7-9
CASSLDRAYQPQHF
TGTGCCAGCAGCTTAGACAGGGCGTATCAGCCCCAGCATTTT
>TRBJ2-2|medium-sized|TRBD2|TRBV7-2
CASSPGLAPGELFF
TGTGCCAGCAGCCCTGGACTAGCGCCGGGGGAGCTGTTTTTT
>TRBJ1-6|-|-|TRBV5-1
CASSLAGGYNSPLHF
TGCGCCAGCAGCTTGGCCGGGGGTTATAATTCACCCCTCCACTTT
>TRBJ1-1|-|-|TRBV7-2
CASSLNPGGGSTEAFF
TGTGCCAGCAGCTTAAACCCTGGCGGGGGTAGCACTGAAGCTTTCTTT
>TRBJ2-1|-|-|TRBV7-9
CASSFRVGVPLTNEQFF
TGTGCCAGCAGCTTCAGGGTCGGCGTACCGCTAACCAATGAGCAGTTCTTC
>TRBJ2-7|-|-|TRBV6-1
CASSEAGTSSYEQYF
TGTGCCAGCAGTGAAGCAGGGACAAGCTCCTACGAGCAGTACTTC
>TRBJ1-3|-|-|TRBV11-3
CASSLDIPFNSGNTIYF
TGTGCCAGCAGCTTAGACATCCCGTTTAACTCTGGAAACACCATATATTTT
>TRBJ1-2|-|-|TRBV18
CASSTAQNYGYTF
TGTGCCAGCTCAACGGCACAGAACTATGGCTACACCTTC
>TRBJ1-2|medium-sized|-|TRBV18
CASSLDRLYGYTF
TGTGCCAGCTCACTAGACAGGCTATACGGCTACACCTTC
>TRBJ1-2|-|TRBD1|TRBV6-5
CASSYSTGVYGYTF
TGTGCCAGCAGTTACTCGACAGGGGTCTATGGCTACACCTTC
>TRBJ2-5|few|-|TRBV5-1
CASSLEQGWKETQYF
TGCGCCAGCAGCTTGGAACAGGGCTGGAAAGAGACCCAGTACTTC
>TRBJ1-4|-|TRBD1|TRBV7-2
CASSLQGAPNEKLFF
TGTGCCAGCAGTTTACAGGGGGCGCCTAATGAAAAACTGTTTTTT
>TRBJ2-1|-|TRBD2|TRBV5-4
CASSFGTSNEQFF
TGTGCCAGCAGCTTCGGGACTAGCAATGAGCAGTTCTTC
>TRBJ2-2|few|-|TRBV9
CASSVRGGGIGELFF
TGTGCCAGCAGCGTAAGGGGAGGGGGCATCGGGGAGCTGTTTTTT
>TRBJ1-5|-|TRBD1|TRBV18
CASSSQPGQTSNQPQHF
TGTGCCAGCTCATCACAACCGGGACAGACCAGCAATCAGCCCCAGCATTTT
>TRBJ1-4|-|-|TRBV10-3
CASQLNGGAKLFF
TGTGCCAGCCAGCTAAATGGTGGGGCAAAACTGTTTTTT
>TRBJ1-1|medium-sized|-|TRBV11-1
CASGYREDTEAFF
TGTGCCAGCGGGTACAGGGAAGACACTGAAGCTTTCTTT
>TRBJ1-6|-|-|TRBV4-2
CASSPQGRANSPLHF
TGTGCCAGCAGCCCCCAAGGAAGGGCAAATTCACCCCTCCACTTT
>TRBJ1-6|medium-sized|-|TRBV6-6
CASRRVVDSPLHF
TGTGCCAGCAGGCGTGTGGTGGATTCACCCCTCCACTTT
>TRBJ1-5|few|-|TRBV6-5
CASSDRLGQPQHF
TGTGCCAGCAGTGACCGCCTGGGTCAGCCCCAGCATTTT
>TRBJ2-7|-|-|TRBV18
CASSRPGRTHYEQYF
TGTGCCAGCTCACGGCCGGGACGCACACACTACGAGCAGTACTTC
>TRBJ1-2|few|-|TRBV6-6
CASRGEFYNGYTF
TGTGCCAGCAGGGGGGAGTTCTATAATGGCTACACCTTC
>TRBJ1-5|-|-|TRBV27
CASGYRDQPQHF
TGTGCCAGCGGATACCGGGACCAGCCCCAGCATTTT
>TRBJ2-2|-|-|TRBV2
CASRRLVTNTGELFF
TGTGCCAGCAGGAGACTAGTCACGAACACCGGGGAGCTGTTTTTT
>TRBJ2-7|-|-|TRBV6-9
CASTGTAPYEQYF
TGTGCCAGCACCGGGACGGCACCCTACGAGCAGTACTTC
>TRBJ2-7|-|-|TRBV5-1
CASRDQGPSYEQYF
TGCGCCAGCAGGGACCAAGGTCCCTCCTACGAGCAGTACTTC
>TRBJ1-5|-|TRBD1|TRBV30
CAWSSGTGGFNQPQHF
TGTGCCTGGAGCTCTGGGACAGGGGGCTTCAATCAGCCCCAGCATTTT
>TRBJ1-1|-|-|TRBV30
CAWSRGGRMNTEAFF
TGTGCCTGGAGTCGGGGGGGGCGAATGAACACTGAAGCTTTCTTT
>TRBJ2-3|large|-|TRBV6-6
CASRNTDTQYF
TGTGCCAGCAGAAACACAGATACGCAGTATTTT
>TRBJ2-2|-|-|TRBV5-8
CASSLAAGVDTGELFF
TGTGCCAGCAGCTTGGCGGCAGGGGTCGACACCGGGGAGCTGTTTTTT
>TRBJ2-3|-|TRBD2|TRBV6-5
CASRSGGGTQYF
TGTGCCAGCAGATCCGGGGGGGGTACGCAGTATTTT
>TRBJ1-3|-|-|TRBV10-2
CASSRGLSGNTIYF
TGCGCCAGCAGTCGGGGCCTATCTGGAAACACCATATATTTT
>TRBJ1-2|-|-|TRBV19
CASSIRQQNYGYTF
TGTGCCAGTAGTATTCGGCAGCAGAACTATGGCTACACCTTC
>TRBJ1-1|-|-|TRBV7-9
CASSHPHGSGGNTEAFF
TGTGCCAGCAGCCATCCGCATGGGAGTGGGGGGAACACTGAAGCTTTCTTT
>TRBJ1-1|few|-|TRBV9
CASSKGQMNTEAFF
TGTGCCAGCAGCAAAGGACAGATGAACACTGAAGCTTTCTTT
>TRBJ2-6|-|-|TRBV4-1
CASSQEPSGGANVLTF
TGCGCCAGCAGCCAAGAACCTTCGGGGGGGGCCAACGTCCTGACTTTC
>TRBJ2-7|-|TRBD1|TRBV18
CASSRDRNSYEQYF
TGTGCCAGCTCAAGGGACAGAAACTCCTACGAGCAGTACTTC
>TRBJ1-2|medium-sized|-|TRBV19
CASSPSRQVAGYTF
TGTGCCAGTAGTCCTTCCCGACAGGTCGCAGGCTACACCTTC
>TRBJ1-3|once|TRBD1|TRBV5-6
CASSFYRGGNTIYF
TGTGCCAGCAGCTTTTACAGGGGTGGAAACACCATATATTTT